The entry below describes one T cell receptor beta chain. Its antigen is unidentified. Isolated RNA was reverse transcribed into cDNA used as the sequencing template. The method was immunoSEQ multiplex PCR; TCRdb's version includes in-frame clones alone and lacks a portion of them. This sample carries about 64,000 clones, about 40% of them seen once, and the ten largest clones take roughly 51%. The sample belongs to a study of CD8+ T cells in alopecia areata. PBMCs served as the source from which CD4+ and CD8+ T cells were sorted. V was shortened by 0 bases and J by 5 bases, with 6 bases between the two germline ends. The V gene's germline CDR1 is MNHEY and CDR2 SMNVEV (reference sequence). This CDR3 comprises 13 residues. Study-level points and caveats: Scalp specimens additionally yield sequences from normal skin's resident alphabeta T cells.

This sequence was found in a human donor with alopecia areata. The chain joins TRBV27 to TRBJ2-3; tentative D call: TRBD1 (5 bases). The specimen was NKG2D-low CD8+ T cells sorted from blood. CDR3 sequence: CASSLSRGDTQYF. Here the CDR3 DNA reads TGTGCCAGCAGTTTATCTAGGGGAGATACGCAGTATTTT.